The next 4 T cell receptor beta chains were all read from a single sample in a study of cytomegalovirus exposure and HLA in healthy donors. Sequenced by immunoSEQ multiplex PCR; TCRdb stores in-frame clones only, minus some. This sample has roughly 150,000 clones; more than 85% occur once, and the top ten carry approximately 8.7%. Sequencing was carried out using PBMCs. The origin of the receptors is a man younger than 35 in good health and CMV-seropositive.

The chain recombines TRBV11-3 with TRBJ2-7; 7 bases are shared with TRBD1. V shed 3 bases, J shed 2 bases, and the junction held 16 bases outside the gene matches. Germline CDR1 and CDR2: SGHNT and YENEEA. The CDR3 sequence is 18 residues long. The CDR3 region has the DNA TGTGCCAGCAGCTTGGAGGCACTAGGGACAGAGGGGCCCTACGAGCAGTACTTC. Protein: CASSLEALGTEGPYEQYF.

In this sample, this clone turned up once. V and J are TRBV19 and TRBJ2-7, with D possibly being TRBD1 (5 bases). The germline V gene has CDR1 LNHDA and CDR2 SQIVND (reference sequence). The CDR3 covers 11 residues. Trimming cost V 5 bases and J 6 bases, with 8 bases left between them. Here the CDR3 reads CASSDQGEQYF. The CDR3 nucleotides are TGTGCCAGTAGTGACCAGGGCGAGCAGTACTTC.

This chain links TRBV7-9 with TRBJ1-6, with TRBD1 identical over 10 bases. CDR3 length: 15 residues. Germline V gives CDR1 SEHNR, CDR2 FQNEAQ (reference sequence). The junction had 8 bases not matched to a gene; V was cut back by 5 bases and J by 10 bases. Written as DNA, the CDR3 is TGTGCCAGCAGCCCCGGGGACAGGGGTTACTCACCCCTCCACTTT. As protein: CASSPGDRGYSPLHF.

Written as DNA, the CDR3 is TGTGCCTGTGGGGCGACAACTAATGAAAAACTGTTTTTT. This codes for CACGATTNEKLFF. V gene TRBV30 combines with J gene TRBJ1-4, with a weak D call TRBD1 (5 bases). Germline V lookup: CDR1 GTSNPN, CDR2 SVGIG (reference sequence). The CDR3 spans 13 residues. V lost 6 bases and J 0 bases, leaving 8 bases between the germline ends.